The sample holds a few counts of the clone carrying this T cell receptor beta chain. The sample comes from a study of T cell changes during pregnancy in multiple sclerosis. The method was immunoSEQ multiplex PCR; TCRdb's version includes in-frame clones alone and lacks a portion of them. In the table there are 25,000 to 35,000 clones, roughly nine tenths of which are singletons. The receptor comes from a female donor with multiple sclerosis, enrolled in a pregnancy study. The sequencing used CD8+ T cells from peripheral blood mononuclear cells, collected in the second trimester of pregnancy.

In DNA form, the CDR3 reads TGTGCCAGCAGTTTTCACAGGGGGCCCACTGAAGCTTTCTTT. Amino acid sequence: CASSFHRGPTEAFF. The chain couples TRBV27 to TRBJ1-1; 9 bases match TRBD1. After removal of 3 bases from V and 4 bases from J, the junction contained 3 bases not matched to a gene. This CDR3 contains 14 residues. Germline CDR1 is MNHEY and CDR2 is SMNVEV (reference sequence).